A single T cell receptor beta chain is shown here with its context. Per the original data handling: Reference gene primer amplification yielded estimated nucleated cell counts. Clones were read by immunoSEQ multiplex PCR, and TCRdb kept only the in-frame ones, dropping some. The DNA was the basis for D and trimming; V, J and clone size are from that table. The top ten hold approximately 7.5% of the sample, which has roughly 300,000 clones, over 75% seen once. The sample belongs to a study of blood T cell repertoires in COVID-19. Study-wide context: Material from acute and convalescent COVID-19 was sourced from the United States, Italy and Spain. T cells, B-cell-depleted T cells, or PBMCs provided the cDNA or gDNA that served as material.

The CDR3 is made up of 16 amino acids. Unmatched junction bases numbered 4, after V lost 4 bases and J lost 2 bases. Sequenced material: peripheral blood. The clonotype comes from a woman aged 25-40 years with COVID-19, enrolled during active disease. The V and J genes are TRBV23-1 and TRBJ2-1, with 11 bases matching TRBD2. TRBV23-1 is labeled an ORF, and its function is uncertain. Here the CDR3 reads CASSPLAGEAYNEQFF. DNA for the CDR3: TGCGCCAGCAGTCCACTAGCGGGAGAGGCCTACAATGAGCAGTTCTTC.